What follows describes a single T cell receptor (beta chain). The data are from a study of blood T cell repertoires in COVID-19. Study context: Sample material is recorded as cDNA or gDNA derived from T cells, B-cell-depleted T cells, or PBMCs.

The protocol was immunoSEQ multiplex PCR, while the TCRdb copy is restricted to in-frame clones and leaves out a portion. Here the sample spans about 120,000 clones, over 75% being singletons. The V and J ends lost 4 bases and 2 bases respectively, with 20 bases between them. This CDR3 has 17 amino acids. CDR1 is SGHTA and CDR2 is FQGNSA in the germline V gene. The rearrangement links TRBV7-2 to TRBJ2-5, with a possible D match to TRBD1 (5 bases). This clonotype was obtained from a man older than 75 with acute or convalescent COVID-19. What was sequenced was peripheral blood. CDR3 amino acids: CASSSTRTPKGQETQYF. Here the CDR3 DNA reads TGTGCCAGCAGCTCTACTCGGACCCCCAAGGGGCAAGAGACCCAGTACTTC.